Below are 15 T cell receptor beta chains sequenced from a single sample in a study of blood T cell repertoires in COVID-19 (dated by TCRdb to 2018 to 2020). Libraries were made using the immunoSEQ multiplex PCR assay. TCRdb holds this immuneACCESS table with in-frame rearrangements only. Some clones are missing; in checked studies, unresolved V genes explain under half, and the rest has no known cause. This sample lists roughly 200,000 clones; around 90% were detected once. The ten top clones hold around 7% of the sample. The source material was peripheral blood. These TCRs come from a man in his forties with acute or convalescent COVID-19.

The chain is built from TRBV19 and TRBJ2-1; 12 bases are a match to TRBD2. V lost 5 bases, J lost 3 bases, and 5 bases stayed unmatched. CDR3 length: 16 amino acids. Germline V gene sequence: CDR1 LNHDA, CDR2 SQIVND (reference sequence). CDR3 amino acids: CASSGRTSGVYNEQFF. CDR3 coding DNA: TGTGCCAGTAGTGGGCGGACTAGCGGGGTCTACAATGAGCAGTTCTTC.

The CDR3 loop is CASSPLGGNGNQPQHF. CDR3 DNA: TGTGCCAGCAGCCCTTTAGGGGGAAACGGCAATCAGCCCCAGCATTTT. This chain connects TRBV28 to TRBJ1-5; the D gene is possibly TRBD1 (6 bases). In germline, CDR1 is MDHEN, CDR2 SYDVKM. V was cut by 6 bases and J by 2 bases, with 17 bases left in between. CDR3 length equals 16 residues.

The chain combines TRBV30 with TRBJ2-7, with D tentatively TRBD2 (5 bases). Germline loops: CDR1 GTSNPN, CDR2 SVGIG (reference sequence). This CDR3 comprises 14 residues. V dropped 4 bases and J dropped 0 bases, with 13 bases sitting between them. CDR3 nucleotide sequence: TGTGCCTGGAATTATCTAGCTGGCTCCTACGAGCAGTACTTC. This gives the protein CAWNYLAGSYEQYF.

The chain joins TRBV10-1 to TRBJ2-7, with 12 bases that match TRBD1. Per germline, CDR1 WNHNN and CDR2 SYGVQD (reference sequence). V was clipped by 3 bases and J by 2 bases; unmatched bases: 2. The CDR3 totals 15 residues. CDR3 sequence: CASSEGTGGPYEQYF. The CDR3 DNA follows: TGCGCCAGCAGTGAAGGGACAGGGGGCCCCTACGAGCAGTACTTC.

The chain carries TRBV7-2 and TRBJ1-3, with a possible D match to TRBD1 (6 bases). Germline V CDR1 and CDR2: SGHTA, FQGNSA. V was shortened by 5 bases and J by 0 bases, with 14 bases between the two germline ends. This CDR3 is built from 16 residues. The CDR3 region has the DNA TGTGCCAGCAGCCCCCGGACAGCCGGCTCTGGAAACACCATATATTTT. This codes for CASSPRTAGSGNTIYF.

The rearrangement links TRBV5-8 to TRBJ1-2; 12 nucleotides align to TRBD1. V lost 3 bases and J lost 6; bases outside the gene matches: 3. The CDR3 covers 14 residues. Germline lookup yields CDR1 SGHTS and CDR2 YDEGEE. The CDR3 nucleotides read TGTGCCAGCAGCTGGGACAGGGGGCGGAATGGCTACACCTTC. Encoded protein: CASSWDRGRNGYTF.

The chain uses TRBV19 and TRBJ2-5; TRBD2 matches at 10 bases. The CDR3 has 15 residues. The V segment lost 9 bases and the J segment 5 bases; nucleotides outside the gene matches: 12. From germline, CDR1 is LNHDA and CDR2 SQIVND (reference sequence). The CDR3 reads CASLRLAGVVETQYF. Here the CDR3 DNA reads TGTGCCAGCCTTCGCCTAGCGGGAGTAGTGGAGACCCAGTACTTC. The variable domain in full, completed from reference TRBV19 and TRBJ2-5, reads DGGITQSPKYLFRKEGQNVTLSCEQNLNHDAMYWYRQDPGQGLRLIYYSQIVNDFQKGDIAEGYSVSREKKESFPLTVTSAQKNPTAFYLCASLRLAGVVETQYFGPGTRLLVL.

V is TRBV15 and J is TRBJ2-1, with TRBD2 matching over 7 bases. The V segment lost 1 base and the J segment 9 bases; nucleotides outside the gene matches: 12. The CDR3 length is 16 residues. Germline loops: CDR1 LNHNV, CDR2 YYDKDF (reference sequence). The CDR3 loop reads CATSRGIITSEGEQFF. The CDR3 coding sequence is TGTGCCACCAGCAGAGGTATAATAACTAGCGAGGGTGAGCAGTTCTTC.

This clone appeared a single time. The rearrangement joins TRBV5-6 to TRBJ1-2; D uncertain. Trimming stripped 0 bases from V and 3 bases from J, with 6 bases between. The CDR3 is 13 amino acids. Germline V gives CDR1 SGHDT, CDR2 YYEEEE. The CDR3 nucleotides read TGTGCCAGCAGCTTGGACAGTTACTATGGCTACACCTTC. Translation gives CASSLDSYYGYTF.

The chain uses TRBV7-6 and TRBJ2-5, with TRBD1 as a possible D gene (6 bases). The CDR3 contains 16 residues. Germline lookup yields CDR1 SGHVS and CDR2 FNYEAQ. V lost 5 bases and J lost 1, with 17 bases in between. The CDR3, as DNA: TGTGCCAGCAGCCGAGCCTCGCAGGGGTCCCAAGAGACCCAGTACTTC. Residues: CASSRASQGSQETQYF.

The chain links TRBV11-2 to TRBJ2-2; the match to TRBD1 covers 11 bases. J gave up 7 bases and V 5 bases, and 9 bases lay outside the gene matches. Germline assignment: CDR1 SGHAT and CDR2 FQNNGV. The CDR3 covers 16 residues. The CDR3 nucleotides read TGTGCCAGCAGCCGCGGACAGGGGGCGTATATCGGGGAGCTGTTTTTT. It codes for CASSRGQGAYIGELFF.

The chain carries TRBV7-8 and TRBJ1-2; possible D gene TRBD1, 5 bases. CDR3 length: 15 amino acids. Per germline, CDR1 SGHVS and CDR2 FQNEAQ. The V gene lost 5 bases and the J gene lost 4 bases, with 17 bases spanning the gap. The CDR3: CASSLGDGTFYGYTF. CDR3 coding DNA: TGTGCCAGCAGCCTAGGGGACGGGACTTTCTATGGCTACACCTTC.

The genes are TRBV10-2 and TRBJ1-4, with 8 bases identical to TRBD1. The trim removed 6 bases at V and 1 base at J, leaving 10 bases unmatched. The CDR3 has 17 residues. Germline loops: CDR1 WSHSY, CDR2 SAAADI. CDR3 sequence reads: CASSPTGQGLTNEKLFF. CDR3 bases: TGCGCCAGCAGCCCAACCGGACAGGGCCTAACTAATGAAAAACTGTTTTTT.

V gene TRBV4-2 combines with J gene TRBJ1-4; possibly TRBD1 for D (5 bases). This CDR3 has 17 amino acids. CDR1 LGHNA and CDR2 YNFKEQ come from the germline V gene. The ends were cut back, 0 bases at V and 7 bases at J, with 18 bases in the middle. CDR3 in amino acids: CASSQEGRVLQGEKLFF. CDR3 DNA: TGTGCCAGCAGCCAAGAAGGTAGGGTCCTGCAGGGTGAAAAACTGTTTTTT.

V usage is TRBV30 and J usage is TRBJ1-5; no clear D. Germline CDR1 is GTSNPN and CDR2 is SVGIG (reference sequence). The CDR3 has 14 amino acids. V shed 4 bases and J shed 0 bases, with 10 bases lying between them. The CDR3 coding sequence is TGTGCCTGGAACAGTGGGTATAGCAATCAGCCCCAGCATTTT. Protein sequence: CAWNSGYSNQPQHF.